This T cell receptor beta chain was obtained from a study of T cell repertoires in cytomegalovirus infection. Overall study context: HLA-B-restricted CMV epitopes that are well studied, plus recently identified HLA-C-restricted ones, were used by the study. The public TCR beta signatures pointed to both CMV infection and matching HLA type.

CDR1 and CDR2 (germline): MGHRA, YSYEKL. The CDR3 is 15 residues long. V was cut by 1 base and J by 1 base, with 9 bases left in between. Regarding this clonotype: The antigen is unknown.

Findings and caveats of the study: The ex vivo response was dominated by HLA-C-restricted CMV-specific TCR beta clonotypes. Identification of carriers of CMV plus the relevant HLA was performed using cumulative public TCR beta family frequency.

TCRdb re-derived calls from the reads in MiXCR, one entry per CDR3 protein. The profile covers under 850,000 distinct CDR3 sequences, with around 31% appearing a single time and 15% to 20% taken by the ten largest. The clonotype comes from a human donor in good health (CMV status not recorded). Some clones in this sample may be carry-over from other donors' samples. This specimen was cultured PBMCs, taken from culture after CMV antigen stimulation. This chain uses TRBV4-1 with TRBJ2-3; no clear D. The CDR3 protein is CASSQVPRGTDTQYF. Written as DNA, the CDR3 is TGCGCCAGCAGCCAAGTTCCGCGCGGCACAGATACGCAGTATTTT.